The clone carrying this TCR beta chain appeared a few times. Its antigen is as yet unknown. CDR3 length equals 12 residues. Trimming left V 3 bases short and J 4 bases short, with 4 bases between. Germline CDR1 is ENHRY and CDR2 is SYGVKD. By 5'RACE template switching, TCR cDNA was produced, with a universal primer site and UMIs added in the process. Each CDR3 protein gets one entry after TCRdb re-called the 5' RACE reads with MiXCR. The table records nearly 550,000 distinct CDR3 sequences, 19% of them present only once. This entry comes from a study of T cells after yellow fever vaccination. Study as a whole: Those fractions that held only low numbers of cells were prepared using the SMART-Seq v4 Ultra Low Input RNA kit. General study results and limits: Although most clonotypes did not, a small share appeared in both CD4 and CD8 compartments.

Sequenced here: PBMCs, sampled 15 days after the yellow fever booster vaccination. The TCR was taken from a man aged 25-40 years who received the YFV17D yellow fever vaccine. V usage is TRBV10-3 and J usage is TRBJ2-1; D is ambiguous. CDR3 nucleotides: TGTGCCATCAGTGAAATTTACAATGAGCAGTTCTTC. Its translation: CAISEIYNEQFF.